This TCR beta chain stems from a study of cytotoxic CD8 clonotypes in ibrutinib-treated CLL. Study-wide findings and caveats: Age-matched healthy donor levels were exceeded by baseline clonality, which tracked circulating CD8+ T-cell counts.

Turning to this clone: Its antigen is still unknown.

Profiling relied on immunoSEQ multiplex PCR, and the TCRdb table lists in-frame clones only, not all of them. The table has more than 200,000 clones, 70% seen once. CDR3 length: 19 residues. V was clipped by 6 bases and J by 3 bases, with 27 bases between them. Germline values: CDR1 SGHRS, CDR2 YFSETQ. This chain joins TRBV5-1 and TRBJ2-2; D is undetermined. The sequenced sample was PBMCs, obtained after 24 months of ibrutinib treatment. This TCR derives from a human donor with chronic lymphocytic leukemia. The CDR3 DNA is TGCGCCAGCACAAGAATCCCCCCGACCACACCCGGAGACACCGGGGAGCTGTTTTTT. Amino acid sequence: CASTRIPPTTPGDTGELFF.